The 21 T cell receptor beta chains below come from one sample, sequenced in a study of blood T cell repertoires in COVID-19. Assay used: immunoSEQ multiplex PCR; TCRdb lists only in-frame clones, some missing. This table holds under 150,000 clones, roughly 90% found once. Material for sequencing was peripheral blood. The origin of the receptors is a man between 70 and 80 years old with active COVID-19.

The chain carries TRBV7-2 and TRBJ2-1; the match to TRBD1 covers 10 bases. There are 16 residues in the CDR3. The ends lost 7 bases at V and 6 bases at J; junction bases unmatched: 12. Per the germline V gene, CDR1 is SGHTA and CDR2 is FQGNSA. CDR3 in DNA: TGTGCCAGCACTCGTCAGGGGGGACAGGGGTTCAATGAGCAGTTCTTC. Its translation is CASTRQGGQGFNEQFF. The full variable domain, with the rest looked up from reference TRBV7-2 and TRBJ2-1, is GAGVSQSPSNKVTEKGKDVELRCDPISGHTALYWYRQSLGQGLEFLIYFQGNSAPDKSGLPSDRFSAERTGGSVSTLTIQRTQQEDSAVYLCASTRQGGQGFNEQFFGPGTRLTVL.

The J gene is TRBJ1-2, the V gene TRBV4-1; a weak D match, TRBD1 (6 bases). The CDR3 has 15 amino acids. V lost 3 bases and J 1 base, leaving 12 bases between the germline ends. CDR1 and CDR2 (germline): MGHRA, YSYEKL. This CDR3 reads CASSQPGQNNYGYTF. The DNA for the CDR3 is TGCGCCAGCAGCCAGCCCGGACAGAATAACTATGGCTACACCTTC.

V and J are TRBV7-2 and TRBJ2-1; 13 nucleotides align to TRBD2. The germline CDR1 and CDR2 sequences are SGHTA and FQGNSA. The junction had 2 bases not matched to a gene; V was cut back by 0 bases and J by 6 bases. The CDR3 has 16 amino acids. The CDR3 DNA reads as TGTGCCAGCAGCTTAGCCGGGACTAGCGGGGTCAATGAGCAGTTCTTC. Translated: CASSLAGTSGVNEQFF.

The chain joins TRBV7-9 to TRBJ1-2; possible D gene TRBD1, 5 bases. CDR1 and CDR2 (germline): SEHNR, FQNEAQ (reference sequence). The ends were cut back, 5 bases at V and 3 bases at J, with 13 bases in the middle. The CDR3 runs 14 residues. The CDR3 DNA reads TGTGCCAGCAGCCTGGCCGGGGGAGACTATGGCTACACCTTC. It codes for CASSLAGGDYGYTF.

The chain recombines TRBV7-2 with TRBJ2-3, with D maybe TRBD2 (5 bases). The germline V gene has CDR1 SGHTA and CDR2 FQGNSA. Between the trimmed V and J ends, which lost 5 bases and 1 base, there was a span of 13 bases. This CDR3 is built from 15 residues. CDR3: CASSASGAGTDTQYF. CDR3 bases: TGTGCCAGCAGCGCCAGCGGAGCGGGCACAGATACGCAGTATTTT.

The CDR3 nucleotides read TGTGCCAGCAGCTTAGATCGTGTGGGGCCAGATACGCAGTATTTT. Residues: CASSLDRVGPDTQYF. The gene calls are TRBV11-2 and TRBJ2-3; perhaps TRBD1 as D (5 bases). The CDR3 has 15 amino acids. V shed 0 bases and J shed 4 bases, with 11 bases lying between them. Germline CDR1 SGHAT, CDR2 FQNNGV.

This chain uses TRBV28 with TRBJ1-4; 7 positions match TRBD1. The CDR3 spans 13 residues. Germline V CDR1 and CDR2: MDHEN, SYDVKM. V lost 8 bases, J lost 8 bases, and 8 bases stayed unmatched. The CDR3 bases are TGTGCCAGCGCCCAGGGGGGTAGAGAAAAACTGTTTTTT. Translated, it gives CASAQGGREKLFF.

J is TRBJ2-3 and V is TRBV11-2; D remains unclear. The CDR3 extends over 11 amino acids. CDR1 SGHAT and CDR2 FQNNGV come from the germline V gene. The V gene lost 5 bases and the J gene lost 5 bases, with 5 bases spanning the gap. The CDR3 bases are TGTGCCAGCAGCCAGAAAGATACGCAGTATTTT. It is translated as CASSQKDTQYF.

The V and J genes are TRBV6-6 and TRBJ2-3, with 7 bases lining up with TRBD1. This CDR3 has 15 amino acids. Germline CDR1 and CDR2: MNHNY and SVGAGI (reference sequence). Trimming removed 7 bases from V and 0 bases from J; junction bases left unmatched: 7. The DNA of the CDR3 is TGTGCCAGCAACAGCCCGGACAGGAGCACAGATACGCAGTATTTT. It encodes CASNSPDRSTDTQYF.

The count of this clone is one. The chain employs TRBV6-5 and TRBJ1-1; D unclear. This CDR3 contains 13 residues. From germline, CDR1 is MNHEY and CDR2 SVGAGI. V lost 2 bases, J lost 6 bases, and 10 bases lay in between. Written as DNA, the CDR3 is TGTGCCAGCAGTTACGGGCAGGTATCTGAAGCTTTCTTT. As protein: CASSYGQVSEAFF.

This chain joins TRBV5-1 and TRBJ2-1; D might be TRBD2 (6 bases). Germline V CDR1 and CDR2: SGHRS, YFSETQ. The CDR3 is 13 amino acids. Trimming pared 3 bases from V and 6 bases from J, leaving 10 bases between. In DNA form, the CDR3 reads TGCGCCAGCAGCTGGGTGGGACTCAATGAGCAGTTCTTC. Residues: CASSWVGLNEQFF. Complete variable domain (other parts from reference TRBV5-1 and TRBJ2-1): KAGVTQTPRYLIKTRGQQVTLSCSPISGHRSVSWYQQTPGQGLQFLFEYFSETQRNKGNFPGRFSGRQFSNSRSEMNVSTLELGDSALYLCASSWVGLNEQFFGPGTRLTVL.

This clone occurred once. The genes are TRBV9 and TRBJ2-1, with TRBD2 identical over 9 bases. The germline CDR1 and CDR2 sequences are SGDLS and YYNGEE. The CDR3 spans 15 residues. V shed 1 base, J shed 9 bases, and the junction held 8 bases outside the gene matches. Written as DNA, the CDR3 is TGTGCCAGCAGCGTATTAGCGGGAGTCCAGGGTGAGCAGTTCTTC. Its protein product is CASSVLAGVQGEQFF. The entire variable domain, with the rest obtained from reference TRBV9 and TRBJ2-1, is as follows: DSGVTQTPKHLITATGQRVTLRCSPRSGDLSVYWYQQSLDQGLQFLIQYYNGEERAKGNILERFSAQQFPDLHSELNLSSLELGDSALYFCASSVLAGVQGEQFFGPGTRLTVL.

The chain links TRBV5-6 to TRBJ1-1; D possibly corresponds to TRBD1 (5 bases). The CDR3 is 14 amino acids. The germline V gene has CDR1 SGHDT and CDR2 YYEEEE. V was cut by 4 bases and J by 3 bases, with 13 bases left in between. The DNA of the CDR3 is TGTGCCAGCAGCCCCCAGGGCAGCTACACTGAAGCTTTCTTT. As protein: CASSPQGSYTEAFF.

The rearrangement uses TRBV19 and TRBJ2-5; the match to TRBD2 covers 12 bases. The CDR3 length is 18 residues. The J segment lost 1 base and the V segment lost 7 bases, leaving 13 bases of the junction unmatched. The germline V gene has CDR1 LNHDA and CDR2 SQIVND (reference sequence). The CDR3 loop reads CASNLAGGREGGQETQYF. In nucleotides, the CDR3 is TGTGCCAGTAACCTAGCGGGAGGGCGTGAAGGCGGCCAAGAGACCCAGTACTTC.

The rearrangement links TRBV6-6 to TRBJ2-7, with no clear D. Trimming pared 6 bases from V and 2 bases from J, leaving 17 bases between. The germline V gene encodes CDR1 MNHNY and CDR2 SVGAGI (reference sequence). There are 15 residues in the CDR3. The CDR3 DNA reads TGTGCCAGCAGCCCTGCAGGCGACGGAACCTACGAGCAGTACTTC. Translated, it gives CASSPAGDGTYEQYF.

The chain links TRBV27 to TRBJ2-7, with 7 bases matching TRBD1. Germline V gene sequence: CDR1 MNHEY, CDR2 SMNVEV (reference sequence). J was trimmed by 6 bases and V by 5 bases; bases with no gene match: 7. The CDR3 is 13 amino acids. The CDR3 bases are TGTGCCAGCAGTGCGACAGGGCAGGGCGAGCAGTACTTC. Its protein is CASSATGQGEQYF.

The chain carries TRBV7-9 and TRBJ2-7; TRBD1 is a possible D gene (5 bases). CDR1 and CDR2 (germline): SEHNR, FQNEAQ (reference sequence). The CDR3 is 12 residues long. Trimming stripped 4 bases from V and 7 bases from J, with 11 bases between. CDR3 in DNA: TGTGCCAGCAGCTGGGTCAGGGATGAGCAGTACTTC. It specifies CASSWVRDEQYF.

The chain employs TRBV7-2 and TRBJ2-1; the D gene is possibly TRBD2 (6 bases). The CDR3 sequence is 14 residues long. V dropped 5 bases and J dropped 7 bases, with 15 bases sitting between them. Germline CDR1 reads SGHTA; CDR2 reads FQGNSA. CDR3 protein: CASSPRDFGNEQFF. The DNA of the CDR3 is TGTGCCAGCAGCCCCCGGGACTTTGGTAATGAGCAGTTCTTC.

This chain uses TRBV6-2 or TRBV6-3 with TRBJ2-7, with D possibly being TRBD1 (6 bases). Germline V gives CDR1 MNHEY, CDR2 SVGEGT. The CDR3 contains 13 residues. Trimming removed 2 bases from V and 7 bases from J, with 12 bases in between. The CDR3 DNA is TGTGCCAGCAGTTACCCACAGGGTAGGGAGCAGTACTTC. Translating gives CASSYPQGREQYF.

The genes are TRBV5-1 and TRBJ2-3; 11 bases fit TRBD1. The CDR3 length is 15 residues. V gave up 4 bases and J gave up 3 bases; unmatched junction bases: 4. Per the germline V gene, CDR1 is SGHRS and CDR2 is YFSETQ. The CDR3 spells CASSPDRGRTDTQYF. In DNA, the CDR3 is TGCGCCAGCAGCCCGGACAGGGGGCGAACAGATACGCAGTATTTT.

V gene TRBV18 combines with J gene TRBJ2-2; 9 bases map to TRBD2. CDR3 length equals 16 residues. V was pared by 1 base and J by 4 bases, with 4 bases of the junction left unmatched. From germline, CDR1 is KGHSH and CDR2 LQKENI. The CDR3 sequence: CASSPQRGALTGELFF. The CDR3 region has the DNA TGTGCCAGCTCACCACAGCGGGGGGCGCTCACCGGGGAGCTGTTTTTT.